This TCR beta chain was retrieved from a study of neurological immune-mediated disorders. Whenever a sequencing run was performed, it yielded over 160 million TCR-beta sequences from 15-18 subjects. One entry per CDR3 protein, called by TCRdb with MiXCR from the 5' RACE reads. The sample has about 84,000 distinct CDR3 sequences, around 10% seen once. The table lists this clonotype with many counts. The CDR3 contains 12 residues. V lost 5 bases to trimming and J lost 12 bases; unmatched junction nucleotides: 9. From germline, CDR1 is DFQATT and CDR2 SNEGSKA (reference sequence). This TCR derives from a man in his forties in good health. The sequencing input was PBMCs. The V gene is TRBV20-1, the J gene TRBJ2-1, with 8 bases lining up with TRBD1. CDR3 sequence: CSASGQGGLQFF. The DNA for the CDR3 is TGCAGTGCTTCCGGACAGGGAGGCCTGCAGTTCTTC.